This T cell receptor beta chain was found in a study of cytomegalovirus exposure and HLA in healthy donors. Study-wide points: One variant, a missense change in DCLRE1C, was linked in a later analysis to TCR beta V- and J-gene trimming. Associated with cytomegalovirus, according to the listing, were 150 to 200 TCR beta chains.

PCR was performed using 60 Vbeta and 13 Jbeta primers. As originally analysed: Later, an analysis found some 80 million unique TCR beta chains, and 8.5 million to 14 million of these were shared. Generated by immunoSEQ multiplex PCR, the TCRdb table keeps only in-frame clones and is missing some. D and trimming come from the DNA, and the V and J calls and clone size come from that table. The data hold roughly 97,000 clones, with 76% observed a single time. This clone was seen just once. The antigen is undetermined. Germline CDR1 and CDR2: SNHLY and FYNNEI. The V gene lost 7 bases and the J gene lost 6 bases, with 9 bases spanning the gap. The CDR3 is made up of 12 amino acids.

Sequenced material: PBMCs. This TCR was recovered from a woman between 18 and 29 years old in good health and CMV-seropositive. This chain uses TRBV2 with TRBJ1-4, with a weak D call TRBD1 (5 bases). This CDR3 reads CASTREDEKLFF. In nucleotides, the CDR3 is TGTGCCAGCACCAGGGAGGATGAAAAACTGTTTTTT.